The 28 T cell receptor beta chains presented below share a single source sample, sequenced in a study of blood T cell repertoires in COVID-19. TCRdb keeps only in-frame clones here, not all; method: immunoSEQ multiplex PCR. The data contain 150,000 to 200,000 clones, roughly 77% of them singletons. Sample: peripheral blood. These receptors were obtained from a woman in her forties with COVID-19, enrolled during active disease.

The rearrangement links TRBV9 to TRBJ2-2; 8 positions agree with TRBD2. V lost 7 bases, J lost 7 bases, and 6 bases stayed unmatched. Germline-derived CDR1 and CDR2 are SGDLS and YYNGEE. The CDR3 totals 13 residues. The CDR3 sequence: CASAGLVGGELFF. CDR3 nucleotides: TGTGCCAGCGCGGGACTAGTGGGCGGGGAGCTGTTTTTT.

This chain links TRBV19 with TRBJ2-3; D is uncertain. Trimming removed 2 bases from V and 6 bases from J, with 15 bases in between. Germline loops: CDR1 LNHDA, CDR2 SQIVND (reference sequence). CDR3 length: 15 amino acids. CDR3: CASSITRFSSDTQYF. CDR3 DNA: TGTGCCAGTAGTATAACTCGGTTCTCGTCGGATACGCAGTATTTT.

CDR3 region: CASSSPWGGGTQYF. The CDR3 coding sequence is TGTGCCAGCAGCTCCCCATGGGGGGGTGGGACCCAGTACTTC. V usage is TRBV7-9 and J usage is TRBJ2-5, with 7 nucleotides matching TRBD2. This CDR3 spans 14 amino acids. The V gene's germline CDR1 is SEHNR and CDR2 FQNEAQ (reference sequence). V was clipped by 4 bases and J by 7 bases; unmatched bases: 9.

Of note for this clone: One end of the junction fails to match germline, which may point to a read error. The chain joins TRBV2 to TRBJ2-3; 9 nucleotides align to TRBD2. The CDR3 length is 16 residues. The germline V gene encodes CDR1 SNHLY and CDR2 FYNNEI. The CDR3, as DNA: TGTGCCAGCAGCGTCCCCCCCGGGACTAGCATAGATACGCAGTATTTT. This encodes CASSVPPGTSIDTQYF.

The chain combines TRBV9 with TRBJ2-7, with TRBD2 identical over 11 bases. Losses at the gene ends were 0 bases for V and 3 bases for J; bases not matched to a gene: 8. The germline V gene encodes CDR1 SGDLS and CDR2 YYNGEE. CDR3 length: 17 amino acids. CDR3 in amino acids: CASSVASSGRLDYEQYF. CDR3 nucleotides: TGTGCCAGCAGCGTAGCATCTAGCGGGAGGTTAGACTACGAGCAGTACTTC.

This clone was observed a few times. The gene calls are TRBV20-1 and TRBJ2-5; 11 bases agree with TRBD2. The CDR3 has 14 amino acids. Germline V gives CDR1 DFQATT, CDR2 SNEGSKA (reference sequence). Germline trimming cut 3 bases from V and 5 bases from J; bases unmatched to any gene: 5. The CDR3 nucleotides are TGCAGTGCTAGTCCGACTAGCGGGGTGGAGACCCAGTACTTC. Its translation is CSASPTSGVETQYF.

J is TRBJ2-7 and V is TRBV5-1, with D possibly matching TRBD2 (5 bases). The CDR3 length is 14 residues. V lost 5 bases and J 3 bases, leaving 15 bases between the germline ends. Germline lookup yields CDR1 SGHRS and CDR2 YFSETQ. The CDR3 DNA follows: TGCGCCAGCAGGCCGGACTGGACCAACTACGAGCAGTACTTC. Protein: CASRPDWTNYEQYF.

The CDR3 sequence is CASSTSGSNSPLHF. CDR3 nucleotide sequence: TGTGCCAGCAGCACGTCAGGGTCTAATTCACCCCTCCACTTT. The chain employs TRBV9 and TRBJ1-6; D is perhaps TRBD1 (5 bases). CDR1 is SGDLS, CDR2 YYNGEE, per germline. The V gene lost 4 bases and the J gene lost 6 bases, with 11 bases spanning the gap. CDR3 length equals 14 residues.

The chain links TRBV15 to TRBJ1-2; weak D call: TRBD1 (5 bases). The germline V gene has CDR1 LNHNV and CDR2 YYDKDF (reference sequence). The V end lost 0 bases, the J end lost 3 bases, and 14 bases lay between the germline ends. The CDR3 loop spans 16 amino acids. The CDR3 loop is CATSRDQWGADYGYTF. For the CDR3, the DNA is TGTGCCACCAGCAGAGATCAATGGGGCGCGGACTATGGCTACACCTTC.

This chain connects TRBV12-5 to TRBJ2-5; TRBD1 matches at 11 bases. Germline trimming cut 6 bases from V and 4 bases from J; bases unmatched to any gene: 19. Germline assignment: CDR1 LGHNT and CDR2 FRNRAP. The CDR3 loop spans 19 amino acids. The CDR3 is CASGKGLGQGGSNGETQYF. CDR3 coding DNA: TGTGCTAGTGGCAAAGGGTTGGGACAGGGGGGATCGAATGGAGAGACCCAGTACTTC.

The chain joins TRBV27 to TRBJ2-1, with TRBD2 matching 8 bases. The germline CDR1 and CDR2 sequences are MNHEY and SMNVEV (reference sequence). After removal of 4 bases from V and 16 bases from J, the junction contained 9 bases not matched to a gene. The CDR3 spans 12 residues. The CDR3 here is CASSYRGGVEFF. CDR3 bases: TGTGCCAGCAGTTACCGGGGGGGTGTGGAATTCTTC.

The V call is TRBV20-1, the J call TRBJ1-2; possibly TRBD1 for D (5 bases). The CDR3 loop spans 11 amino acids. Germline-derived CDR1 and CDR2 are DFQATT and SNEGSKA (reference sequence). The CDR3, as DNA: TGCAGCGCCTTCGGAGGGGATGGCTACACCTTC. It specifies CSAFGGDGYTF.

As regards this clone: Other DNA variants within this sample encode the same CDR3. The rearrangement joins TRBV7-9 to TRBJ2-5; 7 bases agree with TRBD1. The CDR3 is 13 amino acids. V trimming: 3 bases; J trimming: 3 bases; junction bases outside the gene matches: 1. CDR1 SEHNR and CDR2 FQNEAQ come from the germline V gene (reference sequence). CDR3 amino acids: CASSFTGEETQYF. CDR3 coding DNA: TGTGCCAGCAGCTTCACAGGGGAAGAGACCCAGTACTTC.

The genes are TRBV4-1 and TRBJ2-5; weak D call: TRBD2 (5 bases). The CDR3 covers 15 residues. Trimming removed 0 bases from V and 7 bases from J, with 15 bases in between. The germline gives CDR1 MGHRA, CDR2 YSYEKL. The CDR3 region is CASSQERLDAGTQYF. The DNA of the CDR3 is TGCGCCAGCAGCCAAGAACGGCTGGACGCGGGGACCCAGTACTTC.

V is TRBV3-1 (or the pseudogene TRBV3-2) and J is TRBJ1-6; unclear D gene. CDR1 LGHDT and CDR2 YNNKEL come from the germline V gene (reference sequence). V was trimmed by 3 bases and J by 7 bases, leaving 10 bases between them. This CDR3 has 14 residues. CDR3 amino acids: CASSHRVGNSPLHF. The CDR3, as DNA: TGTGCCAGCAGCCATCGGGTAGGCAATTCACCCCTCCACTTT.

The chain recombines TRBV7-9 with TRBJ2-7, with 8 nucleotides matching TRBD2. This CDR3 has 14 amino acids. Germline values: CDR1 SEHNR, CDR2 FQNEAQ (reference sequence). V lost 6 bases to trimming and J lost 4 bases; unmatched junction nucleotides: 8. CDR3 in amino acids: CASRRGEGTYEQYF. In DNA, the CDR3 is TGTGCCAGCAGGCGGGGGGAGGGGACGTACGAGCAGTACTTC.

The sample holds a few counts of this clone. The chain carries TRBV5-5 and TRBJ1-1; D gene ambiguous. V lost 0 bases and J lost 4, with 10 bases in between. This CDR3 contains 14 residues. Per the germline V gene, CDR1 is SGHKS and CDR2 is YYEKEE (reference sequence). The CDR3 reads CASSLEVRSTEAFF. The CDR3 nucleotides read TGTGCCAGCAGCTTGGAGGTAAGGAGCACTGAAGCTTTCTTT.

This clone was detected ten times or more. DNA for the CDR3: TGTGCCAGCAGCCCCCGAAGCGCAGGGGCTAATTCACCCCTCCACTTT. Translation: CASSPRSAGANSPLHF. J is TRBJ1-6 and V is TRBV9; D is possibly TRBD1 (6 bases). The V gene lost 4 bases and the J gene lost 6 bases, with 17 bases spanning the gap. From germline, CDR1 is SGDLS and CDR2 YYNGEE. CDR3 length: 16 amino acids.

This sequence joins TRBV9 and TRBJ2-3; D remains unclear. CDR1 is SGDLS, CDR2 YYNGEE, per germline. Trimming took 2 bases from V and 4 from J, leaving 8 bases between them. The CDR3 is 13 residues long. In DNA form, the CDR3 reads TGTGCCAGCAGCGTGCAAGTAGCAGATACGCAGTATTTT. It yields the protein CASSVQVADTQYF.

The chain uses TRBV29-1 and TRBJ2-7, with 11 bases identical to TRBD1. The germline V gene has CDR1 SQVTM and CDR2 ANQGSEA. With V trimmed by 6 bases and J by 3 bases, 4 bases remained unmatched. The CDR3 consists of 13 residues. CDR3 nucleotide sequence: TGCAGCGTGGGACAGGGGGGGCTCTACGAGCAGTACTTC. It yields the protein CSVGQGGLYEQYF.

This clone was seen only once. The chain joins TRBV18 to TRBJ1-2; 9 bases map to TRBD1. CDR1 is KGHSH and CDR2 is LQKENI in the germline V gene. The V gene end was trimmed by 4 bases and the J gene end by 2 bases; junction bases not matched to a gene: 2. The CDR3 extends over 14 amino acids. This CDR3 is CASSRDRENYGYTF. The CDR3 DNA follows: TGTGCCAGCTCACGGGACAGGGAAAACTATGGCTACACCTTC.

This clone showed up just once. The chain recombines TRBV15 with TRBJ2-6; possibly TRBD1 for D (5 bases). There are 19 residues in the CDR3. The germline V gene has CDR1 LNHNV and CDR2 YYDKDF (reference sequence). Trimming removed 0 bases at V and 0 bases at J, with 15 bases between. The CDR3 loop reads CATSRDVAGSRSGANVLTF. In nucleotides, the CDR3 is TGTGCCACCAGCAGAGATGTGGCAGGGTCCCGCTCTGGGGCCAACGTCCTGACTTTC.

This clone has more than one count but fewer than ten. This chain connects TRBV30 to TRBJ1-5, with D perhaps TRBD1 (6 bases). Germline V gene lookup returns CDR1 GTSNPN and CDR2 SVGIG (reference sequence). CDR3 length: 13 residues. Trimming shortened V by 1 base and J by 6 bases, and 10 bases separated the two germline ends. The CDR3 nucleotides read TGTGCCTGGAGTGACAGGGACGGTCAGCCCCAGCATTTT. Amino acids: CAWSDRDGQPQHF.

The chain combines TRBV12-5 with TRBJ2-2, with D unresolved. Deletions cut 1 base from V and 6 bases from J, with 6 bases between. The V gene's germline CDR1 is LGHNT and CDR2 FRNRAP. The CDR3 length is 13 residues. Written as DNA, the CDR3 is TGTGCTAGTGGTTTGGACCAGGCCGGGGAGCTGTTTTTT. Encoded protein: CASGLDQAGELFF. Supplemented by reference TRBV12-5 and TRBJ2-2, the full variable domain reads DARVTQTPRHKVTEMGQEVTMRCQPILGHNTVFWYRQTMMQGLELLAYFRNRAPLDDSGMPKDRFSAEMPDATLATLKIQPSEPRDSAVYFCASGLDQAGELFFGEGSRLTVL.

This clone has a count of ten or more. The CDR3 nucleotides are TGTGCCAGCAGCGCCGGACAGGGACCGACTAATGAAAAACTGTTTTTT. It specifies CASSAGQGPTNEKLFF. The rearrangement joins TRBV2 to TRBJ1-4; 8 bases are a match to TRBD1. The CDR3 is 16 amino acids. Germline CDR1 and CDR2: SNHLY and FYNNEI. V was pared by 6 bases and J by 2 bases, with 8 bases of the junction left unmatched.

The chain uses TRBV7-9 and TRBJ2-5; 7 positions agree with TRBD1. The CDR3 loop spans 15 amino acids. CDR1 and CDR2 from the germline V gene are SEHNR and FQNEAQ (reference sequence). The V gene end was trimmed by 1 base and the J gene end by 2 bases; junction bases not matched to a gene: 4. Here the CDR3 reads CASSLVTGEQETQYF. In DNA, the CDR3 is TGTGCCAGCAGCTTAGTAACAGGGGAACAAGAGACCCAGTACTTC.

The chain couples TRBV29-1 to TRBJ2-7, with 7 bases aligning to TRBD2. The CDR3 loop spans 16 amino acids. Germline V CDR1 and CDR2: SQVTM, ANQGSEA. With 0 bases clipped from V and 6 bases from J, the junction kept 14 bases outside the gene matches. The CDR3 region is CSVEDPPGLGTTEQYF. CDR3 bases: TGCAGCGTTGAAGACCCCCCAGGACTAGGAACAACCGAGCAGTACTTC.

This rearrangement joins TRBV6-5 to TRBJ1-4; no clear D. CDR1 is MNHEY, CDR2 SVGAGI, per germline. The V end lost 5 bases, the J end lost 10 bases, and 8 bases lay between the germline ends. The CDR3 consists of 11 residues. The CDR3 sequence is CASSIVGKLFF. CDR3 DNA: TGTGCCAGCAGTATAGTTGGAAAACTGTTTTTT.